This record covers a single TCR beta chain. The antigen is not known. Using immunoSEQ multiplex PCR, the repertoire was profiled, and TCRdb retains in-frame clones only, with some absent. Among roughly 67,000 clones listed, around 93% were seen once. The data derive from a study of OX40 agonist ivuxolimab in advanced cancers. For the study at large: The drug used for patients, ivuxolimab, was an agonistic anti-OX40 (CD134) antibody. All patients had ivuxolimab intravenously every 2 weeks at 0.01 to 10 mg/kg. Prior therapy, whether anti-PD-1, anti-PD-L1 or anti-CTLA-4, was allowed, and 30% to 40% had some.

The V end lost 8 bases, the J end lost 5 bases, and 13 bases lay between the germline ends. Germline V gene data show CDR1 as MNHEY and CDR2 as SMNVEV (reference sequence). The CDR3 consists of 13 residues. General study results and limits: Antigen targets of the expanded peripheral T cells went undetermined.

This chain joins TRBV27 and TRBJ1-5, with D hard to call. The receptor comes from an adult with an advanced solid tumor such as melanoma, head and neck, liver or kidney cancer. Sequences were derived from CD4+ or CD8+ T cells sorted from blood, sampled in a trial of the OX40 agonist ivuxolimab. The CDR3 region has the DNA TGTGCCAGCGGTTCCGGGCCGCATCAGCCCCAGCATTTT. It codes for CASGSGPHQPQHF.